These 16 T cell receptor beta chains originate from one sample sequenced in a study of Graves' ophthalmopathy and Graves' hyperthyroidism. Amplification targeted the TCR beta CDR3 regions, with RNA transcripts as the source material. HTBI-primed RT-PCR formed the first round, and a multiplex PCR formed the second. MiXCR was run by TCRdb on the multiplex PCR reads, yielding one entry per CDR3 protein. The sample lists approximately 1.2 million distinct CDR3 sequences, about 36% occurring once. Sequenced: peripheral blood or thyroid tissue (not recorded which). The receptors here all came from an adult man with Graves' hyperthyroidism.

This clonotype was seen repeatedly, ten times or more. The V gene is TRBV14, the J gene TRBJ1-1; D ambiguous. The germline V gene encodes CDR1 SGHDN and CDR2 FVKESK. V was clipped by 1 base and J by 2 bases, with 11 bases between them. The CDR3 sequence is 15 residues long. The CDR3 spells CASSQALAPNTEAFF. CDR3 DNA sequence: TGTGCCAGCAGCCAAGCCCTGGCCCCAAACACTGAAGCTTTCTTT.

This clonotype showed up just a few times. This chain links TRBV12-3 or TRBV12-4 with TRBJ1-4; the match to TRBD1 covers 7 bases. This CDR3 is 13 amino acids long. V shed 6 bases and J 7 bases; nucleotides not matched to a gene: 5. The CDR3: CASRAAGGEKLFF. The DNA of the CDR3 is TGTGCCAGCAGGGCGGCAGGGGGTGAAAAACTGTTTTTT.

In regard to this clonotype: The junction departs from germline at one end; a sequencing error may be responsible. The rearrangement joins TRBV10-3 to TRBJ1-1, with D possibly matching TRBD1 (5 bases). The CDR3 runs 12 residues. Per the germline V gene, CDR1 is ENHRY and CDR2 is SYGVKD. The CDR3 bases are TGTGCCAGCAGTCTCGTAGGGACTGAAGTTTTCTTT. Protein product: CASSLVGTEVFF.

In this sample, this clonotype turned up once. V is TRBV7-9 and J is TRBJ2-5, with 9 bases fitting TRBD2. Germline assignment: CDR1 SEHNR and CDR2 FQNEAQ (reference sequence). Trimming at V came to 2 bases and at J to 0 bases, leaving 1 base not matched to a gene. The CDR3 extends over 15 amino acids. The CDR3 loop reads CASSLLAGYQETQYF. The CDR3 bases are TGTGCCAGCAGCTTACTAGCGGGGTACCAAGAGACCCAGTACTTC.

CDR3: CAISGTGGVYGYTF. Written as DNA, the CDR3 is TGTGCCATCAGTGGGACAGGGGGCGTCTATGGCTACACCTTC. The V gene is TRBV10-3, the J gene TRBJ1-2; 11 bases agree with TRBD1. V shed 4 bases, J shed 4 bases, and the junction held 2 bases outside the gene matches. The CDR3 covers 14 residues. In germline, CDR1 is ENHRY, CDR2 SYGVKD.

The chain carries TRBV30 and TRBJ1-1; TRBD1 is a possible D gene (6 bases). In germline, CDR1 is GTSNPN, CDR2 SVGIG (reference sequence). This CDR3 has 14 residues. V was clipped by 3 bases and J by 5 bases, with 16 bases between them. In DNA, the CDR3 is TGTGCCTGGAGCGTACCAACAGGGTTTACTGAAGCTTTCTTT. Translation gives CAWSVPTGFTEAFF.

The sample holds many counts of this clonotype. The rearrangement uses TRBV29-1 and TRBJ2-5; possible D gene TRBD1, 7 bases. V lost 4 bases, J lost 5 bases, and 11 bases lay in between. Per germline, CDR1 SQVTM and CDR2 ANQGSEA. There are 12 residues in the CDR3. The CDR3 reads CSVATGRETQYF. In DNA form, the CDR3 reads TGCAGCGTTGCGACAGGGAGGGAGACCCAGTACTTC.

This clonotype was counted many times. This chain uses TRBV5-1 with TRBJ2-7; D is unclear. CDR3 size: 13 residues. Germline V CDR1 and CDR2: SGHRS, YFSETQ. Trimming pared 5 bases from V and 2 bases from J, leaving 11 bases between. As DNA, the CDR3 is TGCGCCAGCAGGGTTTTGTCGACCTACGAGCAGTACTTC. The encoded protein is CASRVLSTYEQYF.

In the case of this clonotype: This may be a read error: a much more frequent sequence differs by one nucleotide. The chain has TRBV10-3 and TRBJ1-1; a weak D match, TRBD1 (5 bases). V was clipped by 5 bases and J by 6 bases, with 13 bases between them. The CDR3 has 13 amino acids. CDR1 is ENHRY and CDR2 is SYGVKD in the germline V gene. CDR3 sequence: CAISLIVGPEAFF. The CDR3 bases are TGTGCCATCAGTTTAATAGTGGGGCCTGAAGCTTTCTTT.

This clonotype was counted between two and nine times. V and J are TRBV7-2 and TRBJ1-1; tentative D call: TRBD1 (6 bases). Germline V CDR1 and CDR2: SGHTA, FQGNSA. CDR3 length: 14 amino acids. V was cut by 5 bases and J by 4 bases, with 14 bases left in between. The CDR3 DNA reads TGTGCCAGCAGCCCGGACAGACGGATCACTGAAGCTTTCTTT. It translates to CASSPDRRITEAFF.

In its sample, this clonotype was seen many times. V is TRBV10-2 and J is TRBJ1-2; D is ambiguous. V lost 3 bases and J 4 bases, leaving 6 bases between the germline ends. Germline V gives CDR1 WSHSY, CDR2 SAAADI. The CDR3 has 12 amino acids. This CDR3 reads CASSETSYGYTF. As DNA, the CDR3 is TGCGCCAGCAGTGAAACGAGCTATGGCTACACCTTC.

CDR3 sequence: CASSVATGDPPAEAFF. In DNA, the CDR3 is TGTGCCAGCAGCGTAGCTACAGGCGACCCGCCCGCTGAAGCTTTCTTT. V is TRBV9 and J is TRBJ1-1, with D possibly TRBD1 on 5 matching bases. The germline V gene has CDR1 SGDLS and CDR2 YYNGEE. V was clipped by 0 bases and J by 6 bases, with 18 bases between them. The CDR3 totals 16 residues.

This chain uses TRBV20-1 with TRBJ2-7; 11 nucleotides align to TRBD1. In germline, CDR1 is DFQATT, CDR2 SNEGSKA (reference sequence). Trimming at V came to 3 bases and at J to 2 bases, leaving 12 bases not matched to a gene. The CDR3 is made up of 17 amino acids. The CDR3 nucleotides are TGCAGTGCTAGCGACTGGGACAGGGGGGGGTCCCCCTACGAGCAGTACTTC. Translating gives CSASDWDRGGSPYEQYF.

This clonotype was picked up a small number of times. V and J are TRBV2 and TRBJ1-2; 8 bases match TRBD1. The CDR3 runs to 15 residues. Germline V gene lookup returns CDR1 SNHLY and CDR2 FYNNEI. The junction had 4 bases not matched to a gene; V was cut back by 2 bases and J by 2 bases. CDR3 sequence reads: CASSERQGSNYGYTF. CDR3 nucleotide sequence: TGTGCCAGCAGTGAAAGACAGGGGTCCAACTATGGCTACACCTTC.

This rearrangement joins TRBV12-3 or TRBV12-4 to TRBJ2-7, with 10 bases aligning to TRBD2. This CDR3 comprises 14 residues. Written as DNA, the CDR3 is TGTACAACGTCTAAACTAGCGGGGACCTACGAGCAGTACTTC. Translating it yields CTTSKLAGTYEQYF.

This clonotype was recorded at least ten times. The CDR3 here is CASSFGTVQETQYF. As DNA, the CDR3 is TGTGCCAGCAGCTTCGGGACAGTTCAAGAGACCCAGTACTTC. V and J are TRBV13 and TRBJ2-5; 7 nucleotides line up with TRBD1. The CDR3 is 14 residues long. The V gene end was trimmed by 3 bases and the J gene end by 2 bases; junction bases not matched to a gene: 3. Germline CDR1 PRHDT, CDR2 FYEKMQ (reference sequence).